This TCR beta chain was observed in a study of T cell repertoires in cytomegalovirus infection. Study outcomes and limitations: Dominating the ex vivo response were HLA-C-restricted CMV-specific TCR beta clonotypes.

This CDR3 has 11 residues. V lost 5 bases and J lost 8, with 7 bases in between. Germline lookup yields CDR1 SGHAT and CDR2 FQNNGV. TCRdb re-called the reads with MiXCR, one entry per CDR3 protein. The table lists roughly 570,000 distinct CDR3 sequences, 40% of them singletons. This clonotype appeared many times. Its antigen is undetermined. The starting material was cultured PBMCs, obtained from culture after CMV antigen stimulation. V usage is TRBV11-2 and J usage is TRBJ2-1; perhaps TRBD2 as D (5 bases). This receptor was taken from a human donor in good health (CMV status not recorded). Some clones in this sample may be carry-over from other donors' samples. The CDR3: CASSRGDEQFF. DNA for the CDR3: TGTGCCAGCAGCCGGGGAGATGAGCAGTTCTTC.